This T cell receptor beta chain emerged from a study of blood T cell repertoires in COVID-19. On the study more broadly: Specimens from acute and convalescent COVID-19 originated in the United States, Italy and Spain. T cells, B-cell-depleted T cells, or PBMCs provided the cDNA or gDNA that served as material.

As handled by the study authors: Using reference gene primer amplification, nucleated cell counts were estimated. Sequencing used immunoSEQ multiplex PCR; TCRdb keeps in-frame clones, though not all of them. That table furnishes V, J and clone size, whereas the DNA furnished D and trimming. Among approximately 90,000 clones listed, over 65% were seen once. The trim removed 4 bases at V and 3 bases at J, leaving 4 bases unmatched. CDR3 length: 15 residues. Germline CDR1 MNHEY, CDR2 SVGEGT. The sequenced sample was peripheral blood. The chain joins TRBV6-2 or TRBV6-3 to TRBJ2-1; 9 bases line up with TRBD2. The sequence came from a human donor in a cohort sampled during active COVID-19. The CDR3 DNA reads TGTGCCAGCAGTTCCCTAGCGGGAAGCTACAATGAGCAGTTCTTC. The encoded protein is CASSSLAGSYNEQFF.